What follows is one T cell receptor beta chain and its context. The antigen remains undetermined. This sample was included in a study of T cell repertoires in cytomegalovirus infection. TCRdb re-analysed the reads in MiXCR, keeping a single row per CDR3 protein. The sample has 510,000 or so distinct CDR3 sequences, less than 30% seen once. Study-wide results and limits: Within the response measured ex vivo, HLA-C-restricted CMV-specific TCR beta clonotypes were dominant.

V lost 4 bases, J lost 4 bases, and 10 bases lay in between. Germline lookup yields CDR1 LGHNA and CDR2 YSLEER. This CDR3 comprises 14 residues. Sequencing was done on a sample of PBMCs. V gene TRBV4-3 combines with J gene TRBJ2-2, with D hard to call. The sequence was obtained from a human donor in good health (CMV status not recorded). Some clones in this sample may be carry-over from other donors' samples. CDR3 loop: CASSPLLSTGELFF. DNA for the CDR3: TGCGCCAGCAGCCCTCTACTTAGCACCGGGGAGCTGTTTTTT.